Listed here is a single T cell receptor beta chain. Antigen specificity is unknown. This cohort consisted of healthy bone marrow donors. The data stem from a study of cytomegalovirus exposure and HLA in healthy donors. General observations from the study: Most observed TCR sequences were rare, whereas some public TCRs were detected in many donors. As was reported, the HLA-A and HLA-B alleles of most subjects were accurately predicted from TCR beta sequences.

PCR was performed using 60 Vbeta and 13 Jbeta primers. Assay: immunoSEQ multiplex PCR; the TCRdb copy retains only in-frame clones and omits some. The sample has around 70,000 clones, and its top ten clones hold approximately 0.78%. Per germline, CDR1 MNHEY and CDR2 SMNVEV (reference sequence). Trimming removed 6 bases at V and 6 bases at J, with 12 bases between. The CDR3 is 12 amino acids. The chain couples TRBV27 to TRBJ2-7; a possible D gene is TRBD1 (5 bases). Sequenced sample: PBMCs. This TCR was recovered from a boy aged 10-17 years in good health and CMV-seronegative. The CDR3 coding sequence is TGTGCCAGCAGCGACAGAAGGAGCGAGCAGTACTTC. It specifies CASSDRRSEQYF.